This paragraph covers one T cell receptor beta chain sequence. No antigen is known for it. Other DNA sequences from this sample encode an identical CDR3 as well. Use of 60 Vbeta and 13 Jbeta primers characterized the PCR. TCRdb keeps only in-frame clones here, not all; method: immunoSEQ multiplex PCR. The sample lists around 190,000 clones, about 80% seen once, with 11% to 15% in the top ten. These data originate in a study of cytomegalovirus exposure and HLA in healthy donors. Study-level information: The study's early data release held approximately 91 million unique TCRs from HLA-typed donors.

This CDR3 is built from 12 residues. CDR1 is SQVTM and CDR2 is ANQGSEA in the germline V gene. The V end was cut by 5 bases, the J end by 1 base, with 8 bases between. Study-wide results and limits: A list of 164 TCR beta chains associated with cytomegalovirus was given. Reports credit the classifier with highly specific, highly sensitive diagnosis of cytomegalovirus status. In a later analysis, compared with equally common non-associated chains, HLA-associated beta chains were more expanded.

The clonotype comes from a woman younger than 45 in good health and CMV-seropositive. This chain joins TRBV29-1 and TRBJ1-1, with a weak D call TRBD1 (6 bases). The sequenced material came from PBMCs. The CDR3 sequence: CSVLQGNTEAFF. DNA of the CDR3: TGCAGCGTTCTACAGGGGAACACTGAAGCTTTCTTT.